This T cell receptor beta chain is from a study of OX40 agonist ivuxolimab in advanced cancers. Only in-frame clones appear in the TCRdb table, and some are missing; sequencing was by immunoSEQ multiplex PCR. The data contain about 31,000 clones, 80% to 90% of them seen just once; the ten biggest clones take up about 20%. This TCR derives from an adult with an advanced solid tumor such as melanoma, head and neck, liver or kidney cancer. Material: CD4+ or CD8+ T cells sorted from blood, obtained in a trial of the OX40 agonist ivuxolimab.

DNA of the CDR3: TGCGCCAGCAGCTTGGTGGGGACTCGGACCCCCTACGAGCAGTACTTC. It codes for CASSLVGTRTPYEQYF. The chain links TRBV5-1 to TRBJ2-7; tentative D call: TRBD2 (6 bases). The CDR3 contains 16 residues. Germline-derived CDR1 and CDR2 are SGHRS and YFSETQ. V was shortened by 0 bases and J by 2 bases, with 15 bases between the two germline ends.